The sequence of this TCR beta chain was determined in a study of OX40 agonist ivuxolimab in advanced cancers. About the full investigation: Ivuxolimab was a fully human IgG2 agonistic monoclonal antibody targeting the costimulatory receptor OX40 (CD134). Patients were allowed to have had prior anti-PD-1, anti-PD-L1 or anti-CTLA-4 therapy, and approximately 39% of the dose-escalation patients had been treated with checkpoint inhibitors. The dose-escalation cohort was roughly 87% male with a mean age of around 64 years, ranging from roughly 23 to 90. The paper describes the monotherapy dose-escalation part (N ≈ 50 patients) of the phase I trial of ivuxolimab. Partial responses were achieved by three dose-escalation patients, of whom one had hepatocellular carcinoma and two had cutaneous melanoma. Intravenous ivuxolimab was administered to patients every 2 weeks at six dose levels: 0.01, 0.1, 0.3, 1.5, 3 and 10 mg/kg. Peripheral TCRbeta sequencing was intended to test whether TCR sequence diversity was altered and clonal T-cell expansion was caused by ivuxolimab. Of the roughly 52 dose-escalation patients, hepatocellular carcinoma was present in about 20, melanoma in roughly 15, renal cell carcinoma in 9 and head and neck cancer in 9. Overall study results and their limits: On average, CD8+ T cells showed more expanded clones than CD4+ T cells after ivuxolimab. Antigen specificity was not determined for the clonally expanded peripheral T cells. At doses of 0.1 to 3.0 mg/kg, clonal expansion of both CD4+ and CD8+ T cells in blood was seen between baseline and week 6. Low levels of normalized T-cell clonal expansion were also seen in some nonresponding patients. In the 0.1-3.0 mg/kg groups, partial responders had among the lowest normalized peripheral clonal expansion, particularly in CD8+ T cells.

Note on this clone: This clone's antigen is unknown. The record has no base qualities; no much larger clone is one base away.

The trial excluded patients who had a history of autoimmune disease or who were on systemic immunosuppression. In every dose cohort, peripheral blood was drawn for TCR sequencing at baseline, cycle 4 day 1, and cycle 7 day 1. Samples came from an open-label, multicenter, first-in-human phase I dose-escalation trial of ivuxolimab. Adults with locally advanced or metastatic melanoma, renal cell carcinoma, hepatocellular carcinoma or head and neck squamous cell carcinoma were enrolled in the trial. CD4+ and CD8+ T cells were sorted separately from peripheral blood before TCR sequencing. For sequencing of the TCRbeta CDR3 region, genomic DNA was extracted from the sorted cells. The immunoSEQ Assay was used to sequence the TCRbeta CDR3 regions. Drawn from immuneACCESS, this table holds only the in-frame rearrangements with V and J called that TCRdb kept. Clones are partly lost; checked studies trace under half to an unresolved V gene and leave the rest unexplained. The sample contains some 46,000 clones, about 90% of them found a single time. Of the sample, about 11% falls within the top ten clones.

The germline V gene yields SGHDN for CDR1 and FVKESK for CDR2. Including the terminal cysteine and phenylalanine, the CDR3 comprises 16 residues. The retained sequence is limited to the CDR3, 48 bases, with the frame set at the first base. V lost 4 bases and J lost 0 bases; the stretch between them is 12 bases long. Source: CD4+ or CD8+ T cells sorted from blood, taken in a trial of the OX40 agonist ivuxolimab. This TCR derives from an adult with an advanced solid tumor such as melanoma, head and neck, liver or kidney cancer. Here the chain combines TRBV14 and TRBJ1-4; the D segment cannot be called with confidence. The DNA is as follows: TGTGCCAGCAGCCCAATAGCCGGAGCAACTAATGAAAAACTGTTTTTT. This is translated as CASSPIAGATNEKLFF.